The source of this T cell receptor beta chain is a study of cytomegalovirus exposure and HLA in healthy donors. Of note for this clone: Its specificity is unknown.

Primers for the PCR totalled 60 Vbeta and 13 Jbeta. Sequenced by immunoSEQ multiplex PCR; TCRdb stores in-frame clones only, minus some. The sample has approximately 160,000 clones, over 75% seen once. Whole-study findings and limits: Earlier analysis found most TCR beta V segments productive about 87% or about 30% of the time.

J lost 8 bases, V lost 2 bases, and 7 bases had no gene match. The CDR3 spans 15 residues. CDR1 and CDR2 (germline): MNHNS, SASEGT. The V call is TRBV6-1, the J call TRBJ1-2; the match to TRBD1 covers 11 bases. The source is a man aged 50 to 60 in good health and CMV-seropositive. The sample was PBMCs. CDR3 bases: TGTGCCAGCAGTGAACGAGGACAGGGGGCGCGCGGCTACACCTTC. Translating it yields CASSERGQGARGYTF.